This TCR beta chain was recovered during a study of blood T cells in healthy people across ages. Findings and limits, study-wide: Samples with more naive T cells showed higher observed beta diversity.

Using a J-beta primer mix together with a sample-barcoded 5' primer, a second PCR was run for roughly 7 to 12 cycles. MiXCR, run by TCRdb on the 5' RACE reads, gives a single entry per CDR3 protein. Of roughly 930,000 distinct CDR3 sequences detected, about 48% appear once; the ten largest clones hold 13%. From germline, CDR1 is MNHEY and CDR2 SVGEGT. Trimming shortened V by 7 bases and J by 10 bases, and 17 bases separated the two germline ends. The CDR3 spans 13 residues. Only one count was recorded for this clonotype. Its antigen is unidentified. This clonotype was obtained from a man aged 25-40 years in good health. The chain uses TRBV6-2 or TRBV6-3 and TRBJ2-1; D remains unclear. The sequenced material came from blood. CDR3 residues: CASTMSGFGEQFF. The CDR3 DNA follows: TGTGCCAGCACCATGTCGGGTTTCGGGGAGCAGTTCTTC.